The 21 T cell receptor beta chains below all came from one sample that was sequenced in a study of T cell clonality in common variable immunodeficiency. Assay used: immunoSEQ multiplex PCR; TCRdb lists only in-frame clones, some missing. Observed are 50,000 to 70,000 clones, no singletons, with the top ten taking under 0.9%. What was sequenced was peripheral blood mononuclear cells. Every receptor here comes from a person aged 18 to 70 in good health.

This clone was seen many times. The CDR3 end falls 3 residues outside the read, so it is completed with the germline J gene. V and J are TRBV20-1 and TRBJ2-5, with 9 bases that match TRBD2. Germline CDR1 and CDR2: DFQATT and SNEGSKA (reference sequence). The V segment lost 1 base and the J segment 2 bases; nucleotides outside the gene matches: 5. The CDR3 is 15 residues long. Here the CDR3 reads CSARVSTSGQETQYF. The CDR3 DNA, read in part, is TGCAGTGCTAGAGTAAGCACTAGCGGGCAAGAGACC.

This clone showed up just a few times. The sequenced part of the CDR3 DNA is TGTGCCAGTAGTAGACAGGGGGCTCACAATGAG. Amino acid sequence: CASSRQGAHNE. The full CDR3 reads CASSRQGAHNEQFF. The rearrangement joins TRBV19 to TRBJ2-1, with 10 bases fitting TRBD1. The missing CDR3 end, 3 residues past where the read stops, is filled in from the germline J gene. Germline V CDR1 and CDR2: LNHDA, SQIVND (reference sequence). Trimming removed 4 bases from V and 5 bases from J; junction bases left unmatched: 2. This CDR3 region has 14 residues.

This clone was observed at least ten times. The CDR3 extends 3 residues past the end of the read, so its final part is completed from the germline J gene. This chain connects TRBV2 to TRBJ2-3; a possible D gene is TRBD2 (6 bases). Between the trimmed V and J ends, which lost 6 bases and 4 bases, there was a span of 20 bases. Germline V CDR1 and CDR2: SNHLY, FYNNEI. The CDR3 loop spans 16 amino acids. This chain's CDR3 is CASSPRLVSTPDTQYF. Incomplete CDR3 DNA: TGTGCCAGCAGCCCCCGACTAGTATCGACCCCAGATACG.

This clone was counted at least ten times. The read terminates 3 residues before the CDR3 end, so the remaining end is supplied by the germline J gene. This chain uses TRBV7-6 with TRBJ2-1; TRBD2 is a possible D gene (6 bases). This CDR3 is 14 amino acids long. Germline CDR1 reads SGHVS; CDR2 reads FNYEAQ. The V end was cut by 4 bases, the J end by 6 bases, with 13 bases between. CDR3 DNA (partial): TGTGCCAGCAGCTCCGCCGGGACTCGCAATGAG. Translated: CASSSAGTRNE. The full CDR3 protein is CASSSAGTRNEQFF.

The sample holds many counts of this clone. Read coverage stops 3 residues before the CDR3 terminus; the germline J gene supplies the remainder. This rearrangement joins TRBV7-2 to TRBJ2-3; D could derive from TRBD1 or TRBD2 (5 bases each). Germline values: CDR1 SGHTA, CDR2 FQGNSA. V shed 3 bases and J shed 5 bases, with 12 bases lying between them. The CDR3 is made up of 14 amino acids. CDR3 bases read: TGTGCCAGCAGCTTGGAACAGAGGGGAGATACG. Translation: CASSLEQRGDT. Given in full, the CDR3 is CASSLEQRGDTQYF.

This clone was observed at least ten times. The covered CDR3 bases are TGTGCCAGCAGTGTAGCTGGCCTGCGGGTCGAG. Its translation: CASSVAGLRVE. The full CDR3 sequence reads CASSVAGLRVEQYF. This chain connects TRBV6-1 to TRBJ2-7; maybe TRBD2 (5 bases). From the germline J gene comes the end of the CDR3, since the read stops 3 residues before it. The germline V gene has CDR1 MNHNS and CDR2 SASEGT. The CDR3 runs 14 residues. Trimming pared 4 bases from V and 6 bases from J, leaving 16 bases between.

This clone was observed many times. Coverage ceases 3 residues before the CDR3 finishes, and the germline J gene fills in the end. The chain uses TRBV28 and TRBJ1-4; 9 bases match TRBD1. V was pared by 1 base and J by 5 bases, with 11 bases of the junction left unmatched. The germline CDR1 and CDR2 sequences are MDHEN and SYDVKM. The CDR3 has 18 residues. The CDR3 loop is CASSLSGTGITVNEKLFF. Partial CDR3 DNA: TGTGCCAGCAGTTTATCCGGGACAGGGATCACGGTAAATGAAAAA.

In its sample, this clone was seen many times. Sequencing ends 3 residues short of the CDR3 end; the germline J gene provides the rest. The chain joins TRBV5-6 to TRBJ1-5; tentative D call: TRBD1 (6 bases). V lost 1 base, J lost 4 bases, and 6 bases lay in between. The CDR3 length is 13 residues. The germline V gene encodes CDR1 SGHDT and CDR2 YYEEEE. The DNA read from the CDR3 is TGTGCCAGCAGCTTGAGGGGGAATCAGCCC. This sequence encodes CASSLRGNQP. The full CDR3 sequence reads CASSLRGNQPQHF.

This clone was detected many times. The read finishes 3 residues shy of the CDR3 end, and the germline J gene is used to complete it. The chain combines TRBV20-1 with TRBJ2-2; 7 bases are shared with TRBD1. Germline loops: CDR1 DFQATT, CDR2 SNEGSKA (reference sequence). Germline trimming cut 6 bases from V and 3 bases from J; bases unmatched to any gene: 7. This CDR3 has 14 residues. The covered CDR3 bases are TGCAGTGCAACCGGGACAGACTACACCGGGGAG. This sequence encodes CSATGTDYTGE. The entire CDR3 sequence reads CSATGTDYTGELFF.

Many counts were recorded for this clone. The read is 3 residues too short to cover the CDR3 end, so that end is filled in from the germline J gene. J is TRBJ1-2 and V is TRBV27, with D perhaps matching TRBD1 (5 bases). Germline values: CDR1 MNHEY, CDR2 SMNVEV (reference sequence). V lost 7 bases to trimming and J lost 6 bases, with 15 bases between them. The CDR3 consists of 13 residues. This CDR3 reads CASTPAGRDGYTF. The CDR3 bases that were read are TGTGCCAGCACCCCCGCGGGGCGCGATGGC.

This clone has ten or more counts. This CDR3 is CASSSAGGTEAFF. The sequenced part of the CDR3 DNA is TGTGCCAGCAGCTCGGCGGGGGGCACTGAA. This chain uses TRBV5-4 with TRBJ1-1, with D possibly matching TRBD1 (5 bases). The read ends 3 residues shy of where the CDR3 ends; the end is completed using the germline J gene. V lost 3 bases and J 4 bases, leaving 10 bases between the germline ends. The germline V gene encodes CDR1 SGHNT and CDR2 YYREEE (reference sequence). This CDR3 has 13 residues.

This clone was found many times. Coverage ceases 3 residues before the CDR3 finishes, and the germline J gene fills in the end. The gene calls are TRBV29-1 and TRBJ1-1, with D perhaps matching TRBD1 (5 bases). CDR1 and CDR2 (germline): SQVTM, ANQGSEA. V dropped 7 bases and J dropped 1 base, with 13 bases sitting between them. The CDR3 has 13 amino acids. CDR3 sequence: CSGSVGANTEAFF. The part of the CDR3 DNA that was read is TGCAGCGGCTCCGTTGGGGCGAACACTGAA.

Many counts were recorded for this clone. The read falls 3 residues short of the CDR3 end, and the missing part is taken from the germline J gene. The chain has TRBV20-1 and TRBJ2-5, with 12 bases aligning to TRBD2. The junction had 8 bases not matched to a gene; V was cut back by 2 bases and J by 7 bases. The CDR3 is 15 amino acids. Looked up from germline, CDR1 is DFQATT and CDR2 is SNEGSKA (reference sequence). The sequenced CDR3 bases are TGCAGTGCTAGAAAGGGGACTAGCGGGTCCGCGACC. Protein product: CSARKGTSGSAT. The whole CDR3 sequence reads CSARKGTSGSATQYF.

This clone was recorded many times. The read comes to an end 3 residues before the CDR3 does, leaving the germline J gene to fill in the end. The rearrangement links TRBV19 to TRBJ2-6, with D possibly TRBD2 on 5 matching bases. Per the germline V gene, CDR1 is LNHDA and CDR2 is SQIVND (reference sequence). Trimming removed 3 bases from V and 4 bases from J, with 13 bases in between. The CDR3 runs to 16 residues. The CDR3 bases that were read are TGTGCCAGTAGTATTAAGGTGGCGGGCGGGGCCAACGTC. Its protein product is CASSIKVAGGANV. The complete CDR3 protein is CASSIKVAGGANVLTF. Complete variable domain (other parts from reference TRBV19 and TRBJ2-6): DGGITQSPKYLFRKEGQNVTLSCEQNLNHDAMYWYRQDPGQGLRLIYYSQIVNDFQKGDIAEGYSVSREKKESFPLTVTSAQKNPTAFYLCASSIKVAGGANVLTFGAGSRLTVL.

This clone was counted many times. The read stops 3 residues short of the end of the CDR3; the missing end is completed from the germline J gene. The chain uses TRBV6-4 and TRBJ2-1, with 12 nucleotides matching TRBD2. This CDR3 has 15 residues. Germline trimming cut 7 bases from V and 8 bases from J; bases unmatched to any gene: 9. From germline, CDR1 is MRHNA and CDR2 SNTAGT. CDR3 region: CASTKTSGSIDEQFF. CDR3 bases read: TGTGCCAGCACAAAGACTAGCGGGAGTATCGATGAG.

This clone was recorded at least ten times. CDR3 amino acids: CASTSTGTGNYGYTF. CDR3 bases read: TGTGCCAGTACCTCGACCGGGACAGGGAACTATGGC. The chain couples TRBV19 to TRBJ1-2; TRBD1 matches at 9 bases. The DNA ends 3 residues before the CDR3 does, and the rest of the CDR3 is filled in from the germline J gene. Germline assignment: CDR1 LNHDA and CDR2 SQIVND (reference sequence). This CDR3 comprises 15 residues. J lost 2 bases, V lost 7 bases, and 8 bases had no gene match.

The sample holds many counts of this clone. The read ends 3 residues shy of where the CDR3 ends; the end is completed using the germline J gene. This same CDR3 is encoded by further DNA sequences in the sample. The V and J genes are TRBV5-6 and TRBJ2-5; 7 bases match TRBD1. J was trimmed by 5 bases and V by 2 bases; bases with no gene match: 6. CDR1 and CDR2 from the germline V gene are SGHDT and YYEEEE. The length of the CDR3 is 14 residues. CDR3 amino acids: CASSLTGEGETQYF. The CDR3 bases that were read are TGTGCCAGCAGCTTAACAGGGGAAGGGGAGACC.

Many counts were recorded for this clone. The read ends 3 residues shy of where the CDR3 ends; the end is completed using the germline J gene. This chain connects TRBV5-5 to TRBJ2-5, with a weak D call TRBD1 (5 bases). The germline V gene encodes CDR1 SGHKS and CDR2 YYEKEE (reference sequence). The V end lost 4 bases, the J end lost 4 bases, and 11 bases lay between the germline ends. The CDR3 is 13 residues long. CDR3 DNA, as far as it was read: TGTGCCAGCAGCGGATCAGGGCTAGAGACC. Residues: CASSGSGLET. The CDR3 reads in full as CASSGSGLETQYF.

This clone was found a few times. The read ends 3 residues before the CDR3 terminus; that terminus is restored from the germline J gene. This chain uses TRBV18 with TRBJ1-1; D perhaps matches TRBD1 (5 bases). CDR1 KGHSH and CDR2 LQKENI come from the germline V gene. The CDR3 runs to 13 residues. V was clipped by 4 bases and J by 0 bases, with 6 bases between them. This CDR3 reads CASSLQVNTEAFF. The DNA read from the CDR3 is TGTGCCAGCTCACTACAGGTGAACACTGAA.

In this sample, this clone turned up many times. From the germline J gene comes the end of the CDR3, since the read stops 3 residues before it. The chain employs TRBV19 and TRBJ1-6, with 10 bases aligning to TRBD1. The CDR3 has 15 residues. Looked up from germline, CDR1 is LNHDA and CDR2 is SQIVND (reference sequence). Germline trimming cut 1 base from V and 11 bases from J; bases unmatched to any gene: 5. The CDR3 DNA, read in part, is TGTGCCAGTAGTATAGGCCGGGACAGGGGCACACCC. Translating it yields CASSIGRDRGTP. The complete CDR3 protein is CASSIGRDRGTPLHF.

This clone was picked up many times. The CDR3 goes on 3 residues after the read ends, and that part is filled in from the germline J gene. J is TRBJ1-1 and V is TRBV4-1; D is ambiguous. V lost 1 base, J lost 3 bases, and 9 bases lay in between. The CDR3 totals 14 residues. Germline V gives CDR1 MGHRA, CDR2 YSYEKL. CDR3 residues: CASSQGVADTEAFF. CDR3 DNA (partial): TGCGCCAGCAGCCAAGGGGTGGCGGACACTGAA.